Following are 3 T cell receptor beta chains from one sample sequenced in a study of T cells in Graves' hyperthyroidism and ophthalmopathy. Amplification targeted TCR beta CDR3 regions from RNA transcripts. The HTBI set primed first-round TCR CDR3 RT-PCR. TCRdb re-derived calls from the multiplex PCR reads in MiXCR, one entry per CDR3 protein. Here the sample spans around 340,000 distinct CDR3 sequences, 15% to 20% being singletons. Sequencing was performed on blood. These receptors came from a woman in her forties with Graves' ophthalmopathy.

This clonotype was detected many times. The rearrangement uses TRBV5-1 and TRBJ2-2; D might be TRBD2 (6 bases). This CDR3 contains 15 residues. Trimming removed 2 bases at V and 5 bases at J, with 13 bases between. In germline, CDR1 is SGHRS, CDR2 YFSETQ. The CDR3 spells CASSFGGEKTGELFF. In nucleotides, the CDR3 is TGCGCCAGCAGCTTCGGAGGGGAGAAGACCGGGGAGCTGTTTTTT.

This clonotype was detected many times. The chain joins TRBV28 to TRBJ2-4; no firm D call. CDR1 MDHEN and CDR2 SYDVKM come from the germline V gene. V gave up 5 bases and J gave up 0 bases, with 14 bases separating them. The CDR3 is 16 amino acids. CDR3 nucleotides: TGTGCCAGCAGTCAACCGGGTTCTCTAGCCAAAAACATTCAGTACTTC. Its translation is CASSQPGSLAKNIQYF.

With regard to this clonotype: A much larger clone lies a single base off, so this may be a read error. The J gene is TRBJ2-7, the V gene TRBV11-2, with TRBD2 as a possible D gene (5 bases). The CDR3 covers 12 residues. Germline CDR1 and CDR2: SGHAT and FQNNGV. V lost 6 bases to trimming and J lost 6 bases, with 12 bases between them. The CDR3 coding sequence is TGTGCCAGCAGAAACTGGACTCGCGAGCAGTACTTC. This sequence encodes CASRNWTREQYF.